A selection of T cell receptor beta chains follows, all from one sample in a study of T cells after yellow fever vaccination. TCRdb independently ran MiXCR on the 5' RACE reads; one entry per CDR3 protein. The data hold approximately 250,000 distinct CDR3 sequences, with less than 7.5% observed a single time. The sequencing used CD4+ T cells sorted from PBMCs, collected on the day of the yellow fever booster vaccination. The source is a man younger than 40 who received the YFV17D yellow fever vaccine. CDR3s include the opening cysteine and the closing phenylalanine or tryptophan. The D gene is left open where the match is weak. Size is omitted from some rows. Given values are once, few, many or a class for expanded clones.

j_call clone_size d_call v_call cdr3_aa cdr3_nt
TRBJ2-1 many TRBD2 TRBV20-1 CSALNPLAGDGNEQFF TGCAGTGCCCTTAATCCTCTAGCGGGAGATGGCAATGAGCAGTTCTTC
TRBJ1-2 NA NA TRBV12-3/TRBV12-4 CASSRQADFYGYTF TGTGCCAGCAGTCGACAGGCCGACTTCTATGGCTACACCTTC
TRBJ2-7 NA TRBD2 TRBV7-2 CASSLGREGIFYEQYF TGTGCCAGCAGCTTAGGGCGGGAGGGAATCTTTTACGAGCAGTACTTC
TRBJ2-1 many TRBD2 TRBV6-2/TRBV6-3 CASSYMTLAGGYNEQFF TGTGCCAGCAGTTACATGACCTTAGCGGGAGGATACAATGAGCAGTTCTTC
TRBJ2-7 few NA TRBV12-3/TRBV12-4 CASNIDGPYEQYF TGTGCCAGCAATATTGACGGACCCTACGAGCAGTACTTC
TRBJ2-2 few TRBD1 TRBV20-1 CSATDRGGTGELFF TGCAGTGCCACGGACAGGGGCGGCACCGGGGAGCTGTTTTTT
TRBJ1-1 few TRBD1 TRBV19 CASSTAQGMNTEAFF TGTGCCAGTAGTACCGCACAGGGGATGAACACTGAAGCTTTCTTT
TRBJ2-1 NA TRBD1 TRBV4-2 CASSQDRDRVWNEQFF TGTGCCAGCAGCCAAGATCGGGACAGGGTTTGGAATGAGCAGTTCTTC
TRBJ2-1 few TRBD1 TRBV5-1 CASSRPGGTYNEQFF TGCGCCAGCAGCAGGCCAGGGGGTACCTACAATGAGCAGTTCTTC
TRBJ2-5 NA NA TRBV5-1 CASSLPTGGQETQYF TGCGCCAGCAGCCTCCCTACGGGGGGCCAGGAGACCCAGTACTTC
TRBJ2-7 many NA TRBV5-1 CASSNRTNSYEQYF TGCGCCAGCAGCAACAGGACGAATTCCTACGAGCAGTACTTC
TRBJ2-1 many TRBD2 TRBV6-5 CASSYSPLAGVYNEQFF TGTGCCAGCAGTTACTCCCCCCTAGCGGGAGTATACAATGAGCAGTTCTTC
TRBJ2-1 NA TRBD2 TRBV7-2 CASSFRLAGGSEQFF TGTGCCAGCAGCTTTAGACTAGCGGGAGGGAGTGAGCAGTTCTTC
TRBJ2-2 few NA TRBV7-6 CASSRRLDTGELFF TGTGCCAGCAGCAGGAGACTGGACACCGGGGAGCTGTTTTTT
TRBJ2-4 many NA TRBV28 CASSLVNIQYF TGTGCCAGCAGTTTGGTAAACATTCAGTACTTC
TRBJ2-5 NA TRBD2 TRBV7-9 CASSKRGGRETQYF TGTGCCAGCAGTAAGCGGGGAGGGAGGGAGACCCAGTACTTC
TRBJ2-3 many TRBD2 TRBV14 CASSQNRLAGVGDTQYF TGTGCCAGCAGCCAGAACAGACTAGCGGGAGTTGGCGATACGCAGTATTTT
TRBJ2-2 NA TRBD2 TRBV5-1 CASSGSGLALTGELFF TGCGCCAGCAGCGGGTCCGGACTAGCCCTAACCGGGGAGCTGTTTTTT
TRBJ1-4 many NA TRBV5-5 CASSSEGETNEKLFF TGTGCCAGCAGCTCCGAAGGGGAAACTAATGAAAAACTGTTTTTT
TRBJ2-2 many NA TRBV6-4 CASSESGNTGELFF TGTGCCAGCAGTGAATCGGGGAACACCGGGGAGCTGTTTTTT
TRBJ2-1 NA TRBD1 TRBV5-6 CASSLSGQGVNEQFF TGTGCCAGCAGCTTATCGGGACAGGGCGTCAATGAGCAGTTCTTC
TRBJ2-2 NA NA TRBV10-3 CAISRTANTGELFF TGTGCCATCAGTAGGACAGCGAACACCGGGGAGCTGTTTTTT
TRBJ2-7 NA NA TRBV5-1 CASSLVPGGGSYEQYF TGCGCCAGCAGCTTGGTTCCTGGGGGAGGCTCCTACGAGCAGTACTTC
TRBJ2-7 NA NA TRBV15 CATSTPRNGTYEQYF TGTGCCACCAGCACCCCGCGGAACGGGACCTACGAGCAGTACTTC
TRBJ2-3 few TRBD1 TRBV5-1 CASSWTGTGTGDTQYF TGCGCCAGCAGCTGGACCGGGACAGGGACTGGAGATACGCAGTATTTT
TRBJ1-1 few NA TRBV7-2 CASSLDWNEAFF TGTGCCAGCAGCTTAGATTGGAATGAAGCTTTCTTT
TRBJ2-2 NA TRBD1 TRBV4-1 CASSQGTGWNTGELFF TGCGCCAGCAGCCAAGGGACAGGGTGGAACACCGGGGAGCTGTTTTTT
TRBJ2-7 NA NA TRBV7-8 CASSRTGRDYEQYF TGTGCCAGCAGCCGGACAGGGAGGGACTACGAGCAGTACTTC
TRBJ2-1 NA NA TRBV6-5 CASSLKLAYNEQFF TGTGCCAGCAGTTTGAAGCTAGCCTACAATGAGCAGTTCTTC
TRBJ2-7 few TRBD2 TRBV20-1 CSARDRDFSGRAYEKYF TGCAGTGCTAGAGATCGGGACTTTAGCGGGAGGGCCTACGAGAAGTACTTC
TRBJ2-5 few NA TRBV7-9 CASSLEVQGETQYF TGTGCCAGCAGCTTAGAAGTTCAGGGGGAGACCCAGTACTTC
TRBJ2-3 few NA TRBV12-3/TRBV12-4 CASSLRNTDTQYF TGTGCCAGCAGTTTGAGAAACACAGATACGCAGTATTTT
TRBJ2-5 NA NA TRBV20-1 CSARDTPPGVLGETQYF TGCAGTGCTAGAGATACCCCGCCGGGGGTCTTGGGAGAGACCCAGTACTTC
TRBJ2-1 many TRBD2 TRBV12-5 CASGLTRTSGSTQEQFF TGTGCTAGTGGTTTGACCCGGACTAGCGGAAGCACTCAGGAGCAGTTCTTC
TRBJ2-3 many NA TRBV12-3/TRBV12-4 CASERAEGADTQYF TGTGCCAGTGAACGGGCTGAGGGGGCAGATACGCAGTATTTT
TRBJ2-5 few NA TRBV20-1 CSAEGAGTRETQETQYF TGCAGTGCTGAGGGGGCCGGGACTAGAGAAACCCAAGAGACCCAGTACTTC
TRBJ2-3 many NA TRBV18 CASSPQGLTDTQYF TGTGCCAGCTCACCTCAGGGGCTCACAGATACGCAGTATTTT
TRBJ2-7 few NA TRBV6-2/TRBV6-3 CASNDGYYEQYF TGTGCCAGCAACGACGGCTACTACGAGCAGTACTTC
TRBJ1-6 few NA TRBV7-9 CASSLGSNSPLHF TGTGCCAGCAGCTTGGGCAGCAATTCACCCCTCCACTTT
TRBJ2-2 many TRBD2 TRBV20-1 CSASGRAGTGELFF TGCAGCGCTAGCGGGAGGGCCGGCACCGGGGAGCTGTTTTTT
TRBJ2-5 few NA TRBV19 CASRQGSGETQYF TGTGCCAGTCGGCAGGGATCGGGAGAGACCCAGTACTTC
TRBJ1-2 few TRBD1 TRBV7-9 CASSLGQGLYGYTF TGTGCCAGCAGCTTAGGACAGGGGCTCTATGGCTACACCTTC
TRBJ1-3 many NA TRBV7-2 CASSSQPGGGNTIYF TGTGCCAGCAGCTCTCAGCCTGGGGGTGGAAACACCATATATTTT
TRBJ1-1 few NA TRBV4-2 CASSQVEAKTEAFF TGTGCCAGCAGCCAAGTTGAGGCTAAGACTGAAGCTTTCTTT
TRBJ2-3 many NA TRBV5-6 CASSRAKTASTDTQYF TGTGCCAGCAGCCGCGCTAAGACAGCTAGCACAGATACGCAGTATTTT
TRBJ2-1 few NA TRBV5-4 CASSSRGPYNEQFF TGTGCCAGCAGCTCCCGCGGGCCCTACAATGAGCAGTTCTTC
TRBJ2-7 few TRBD2 TRBV5-1 CASSLRGGLAGVSYEQYF TGCGCCAGCAGCTTGCGAGGGGGACTAGCGGGAGTCTCCTACGAGCAGTACTTC
TRBJ2-7 many NA TRBV6-1 CASSAISSHEQYF TGTGCCAGCAGCGCTATATCGAGTCACGAGCAGTACTTC
TRBJ2-7 once TRBD1 TRBV5-6 CASSRDRGHEQYF TGTGCCAGCAGCAGGGACAGGGGGCACGAGCAGTACTTC
TRBJ1-6 NA NA TRBV9 CASSGNRANSPLHF TGTGCCAGCAGCGGGAACAGGGCGAATTCACCCCTCCACTTT
TRBJ2-5 few NA TRBV27 CASSRRERGETQYF TGTGCCAGCAGTAGACGGGAGAGGGGAGAGACCCAGTACTTC
TRBJ1-2 NA NA TRBV11-2 CASSSLRSNYGYTF TGTGCCAGCAGCTCGTTACGTTCTAACTATGGCTACACCTTC
TRBJ2-2 NA NA TRBV11-2 CASSQTNEPSGELFF TGTGCCAGCAGCCAAACAAACGAGCCGTCGGGGGAGCTGTTTTTT
TRBJ2-5 NA TRBD2 TRBV29-1 CSVVRSGSHQETQYF TGCAGCGTTGTCCGTAGCGGGAGCCACCAAGAGACCCAGTACTTC